This passage covers 29 T cell receptor beta chains from one sample sequenced in a study of graft-versus-host responses after intestinal transplantation. Data came from immunoSEQ multiplex PCR; TCRdb stores just in-frame clones and leaves some out. This table has 15,000 to 20,000 clones, 75% to 95% appearing once. This specimen consisted of PBMCs, obtained 350 to 400 days after transplant. All receptors come from a human patient who received an intestinal transplant, so some T cells may come from the graft donor.

This clone was seen a few times. This may arise from a read error, as a much more abundant clone is one base away. This chain connects TRBV6-6 to TRBJ2-3; perhaps D is TRBD1 or TRBD2 (6 bases each). CDR3 length equals 14 residues. With 2 bases removed from V and 5 bases from J, the gap between germline ends came to 11 bases. Germline V gene data show CDR1 as MNHNY and CDR2 as SVGAGI (reference sequence). For the CDR3, the DNA is TGTGCCAGCAGTTACAGCAGGGGAGGAGATACGCAGTATTTT. This gives the protein CASSYSRGGDTQYF.

This chain connects TRBV7-9 to TRBJ1-4; no clear D gene. Trimming stripped 1 base from V and 3 bases from J, with 9 bases between. There are 15 residues in the CDR3. Germline V gives CDR1 SEHNR, CDR2 FQNEAQ (reference sequence). This chain's CDR3 is CASSLDPGPNEKLFF. In DNA, the CDR3 is TGTGCCAGCAGCTTAGACCCGGGTCCTAATGAAAAACTGTTTTTT.

V usage is TRBV5-5 and J usage is TRBJ1-1; D remains unclear. The CDR3 sequence is 14 residues long. V was cut by 1 base and J by 5 bases, with 12 bases left in between. Germline V CDR1 and CDR2: SGHKS, YYEKEE (reference sequence). The CDR3 loop reads CASSLSRTGTEAFF. The CDR3 nucleotides are TGTGCCAGCAGCTTGTCCAGGACTGGGACTGAAGCTTTCTTT.

The chain has TRBV5-1 and TRBJ2-5; 7 bases agree with TRBD1. With 1 base clipped from V and 3 bases from J, the junction kept 3 bases outside the gene matches. This CDR3 has 14 residues. Germline CDR1 and CDR2: SGHRS and YFSETQ. The CDR3 DNA reads TGCGCCAGCAGCTTGAAGGGGACAGAAGAGACCCAGTACTTC. It yields the protein CASSLKGTEETQYF.

The chain's CDR3 is CASSESRRETEAFF. As DNA, the CDR3 is TGCGCCAGCAGTGAGAGTCGGAGGGAAACTGAAGCTTTCTTT. The chain has TRBV10-1 and TRBJ1-1, with unresolved D. The length of the CDR3 is 14 residues. Germline V lookup: CDR1 WNHNN, CDR2 SYGVQD (reference sequence). Trimming took off 2 bases at V and 5 bases at J, with 12 bases between the two ends.

The chain is built from TRBV21-1 and TRBJ2-3; TRBD1, the table's D call, was not compared with the DNA. TRBV21-1 is shown as a pseudogene. This CDR3 comprises 15 residues. The CDR3 nucleotides are TGTGCCAGCAGCAAACAGGGGGCTAGCACAGATACGCAGTATTTT. It codes for CASSKQGASTDTQYF.

This clone has more than one count but fewer than ten. The chain joins TRBV6-1 to TRBJ2-7; no clear D. The V end was cut by 5 bases, the J end by 3 bases, with 14 bases between. CDR3 length: 14 amino acids. From germline, CDR1 is MNHNS and CDR2 SASEGT. CDR3 sequence reads: CASSQTPLSYEQYF. CDR3 bases: TGTGCCAGCAGTCAAACTCCCTTAAGCTACGAGCAGTACTTC.

V gene TRBV25-1 combines with J gene TRBJ2-2; weak D call: TRBD1 (6 bases). V gave up 7 bases and J gave up 5 bases, with 17 bases separating them. Looked up from germline, CDR1 is MGHDK and CDR2 is SYGVNS. This CDR3 has 15 residues. The CDR3 nucleotides read TGTGCCAGCACCCCACAGGGACCACGGACCGGGGAGCTGTTTTTT. This sequence encodes CASTPQGPRTGELFF.

On this clone itself: Other DNA sequences in the sample encode the same CDR3. The CDR3 region is CASSEEGWGELFF. In DNA, the CDR3 is TGTGCCAGCAGTGAAGAAGGGTGGGGGGAGCTGTTTTTT. V and J are TRBV6-1 and TRBJ2-2; D is uncertain. The CDR3 is made up of 13 amino acids. Trimming removed 1 base from V and 8 bases from J, with 8 bases in between. In germline, CDR1 is MNHNS, CDR2 SASEGT.

This chain links TRBV6-6 with TRBJ1-5; D is unclear. Trimming took off 2 bases at V and 0 bases at J, with 11 bases between the two ends. Germline-derived CDR1 and CDR2 are MNHNY and SVGAGI (reference sequence). The length of the CDR3 is 16 residues. The CDR3 here is CASSYPPLTSNQPQHF. The DNA of the CDR3 is TGTGCCAGCAGTTACCCGCCCCTGACTAGCAATCAGCCCCAGCATTTT.

This clone was observed a handful of times. The CDR3 nucleotides read TGTGCCAGTAGTATCTCTAGCGGGGGCCCATCCTACAATGAGCAGTTCTTC. Residues: CASSISSGGPSYNEQFF. The rearrangement uses TRBV19 and TRBJ2-1, with TRBD2 matching 10 bases. The CDR3 sequence is 17 residues long. Germline CDR1 LNHDA, CDR2 SQIVND (reference sequence). The ends lost 3 bases at V and 1 base at J; junction bases unmatched: 6. Together with reference TRBV19 and TRBJ2-1, the CDR3 gives the full variable domain: DGGITQSPKYLFRKEGQNVTLSCEQNLNHDAMYWYRQDPGQGLRLIYYSQIVNDFQKGDIAEGYSVSREKKESFPLTVTSAQKNPTAFYLCASSISSGGPSYNEQFFGPGTRLTVL.

Concerning this clone itself: Compared with germline, one end of the junction differs, possibly owing to a read error. The chain carries TRBV28 and TRBJ2-7; weak D call: TRBD1 (6 bases). Germline V lookup: CDR1 MDHEN, CDR2 SYDVKM. This CDR3 comprises 14 residues. The CDR3 is CARTRGKNSCEQYF. DNA of the CDR3: TGTGCCAGAACCAGGGGCAAAAATTCCTGCGAGCAGTACTTC.

V is TRBV6-5 and J is TRBJ1-6, with a tentative D call TRBD1 (5 bases). Trimming left V 2 bases short and J 8 bases short, with 13 bases between. The CDR3 runs to 15 residues. Germline-derived CDR1 and CDR2 are MNHEY and SVGAGI. The CDR3 loop is CASSYRAVGDSPLHF. CDR3 sequence (DNA): TGTGCCAGCAGTTACAGAGCCGTGGGGGATTCACCCCTCCACTTT.

V is TRBV25-1 and J is TRBJ2-5; the D gene is possibly TRBD2 (5 bases). V was pared by 5 bases and J by 4 bases, with 14 bases between. The germline V gene encodes CDR1 MGHDK and CDR2 SYGVNS. CDR3 length: 14 amino acids. The chain's CDR3 is CASSSYDGVETQYF. CDR3 coding DNA: TGTGCCAGCAGTTCCTACGACGGGGTAGAGACCCAGTACTTC.

This chain uses TRBV11-1 with TRBJ2-5; D not resolved. CDR3 size: 15 residues. V shed 1 base and J shed 2 bases, with 11 bases lying between them. The germline V gene encodes CDR1 SGHAT and CDR2 FQDESV (reference sequence). The CDR3 here is CASSLVPGNQETQYF. The CDR3 DNA is TGTGCCAGCAGCTTAGTCCCAGGCAATCAAGAGACCCAGTACTTC.

This clone is a singleton in its sample. The chain has TRBV2 and TRBJ1-2; a weak D match, TRBD1 (6 bases). Per the germline V gene, CDR1 is SNHLY and CDR2 is FYNNEI. Deletions cut 6 bases from V and 2 bases from J, with 13 bases between. The length of the CDR3 is 14 residues. The CDR3 loop is CASRGGGVNYGYTF. CDR3 coding DNA: TGTGCCAGCAGAGGAGGGGGGGTCAACTATGGCTACACCTTC.

This chain joins TRBV29-1 and TRBJ2-7; D gene uncertain. CDR1 and CDR2 from the germline V gene are SQVTM and ANQGSEA. CDR3 length equals 13 residues. V shed 3 bases and J shed 6 bases, with 15 bases lying between them. CDR3 protein: CSVEDAFGSEQYF. The CDR3 bases are TGCAGCGTTGAGGACGCGTTTGGGTCCGAGCAGTACTTC.

The rearrangement joins TRBV19 to TRBJ2-3; D is unresolved. Germline CDR1 reads LNHDA; CDR2 reads SQIVND (reference sequence). The CDR3 consists of 12 residues. V was cut by 10 bases and J by 4 bases, with 12 bases left in between. In DNA, the CDR3 is TGTGCCACCAGAGCGTTGGCAGATACGCAGTATTTT. This sequence encodes CATRALADTQYF. The full variable domain, in which reference TRBV19 and TRBJ2-3 provide the parts outside the CDR3, is DGGITQSPKYLFRKEGQNVTLSCEQNLNHDAMYWYRQDPGQGLRLIYYSQIVNDFQKGDIAEGYSVSREKKESFPLTVTSAQKNPTAFYLCATRALADTQYFGPGTRLTVL.

The chain is built from TRBV9 and TRBJ1-2; D is ambiguous. The V gene's germline CDR1 is SGDLS and CDR2 YYNGEE. The CDR3 extends over 15 amino acids. V was trimmed by 0 bases and J by 2 bases, leaving 11 bases between them. The chain's CDR3 is CASSVGEGPNYGYTF. The CDR3 DNA reads as TGTGCCAGCAGCGTAGGCGAAGGACCGAACTATGGCTACACCTTC.

The genes are TRBV6-1 and TRBJ1-1, with D possibly matching TRBD1 (5 bases). V was pared by 6 bases and J by 4 bases, with 12 bases between. CDR1 and CDR2 from the germline V gene are MNHNS and SASEGT. This CDR3 comprises 13 residues. CDR3 nucleotide sequence: TGTGCCAGCAGCGCCAGGGAGAGCACTGAAGCTTTCTTT. Amino acids: CASSARESTEAFF.

V and J are TRBV5-6 and TRBJ2-5; D ambiguous. V lost 0 bases and J 6 bases, leaving 9 bases between the germline ends. CDR3 length equals 13 residues. CDR1 and CDR2 (germline): SGHDT, YYEEEE. CDR3: CASSLGVGKTQYF. The CDR3 DNA reads as TGTGCCAGCAGCTTGGGGGTAGGAAAGACCCAGTACTTC.

This chain links TRBV5-1 with TRBJ2-1; 7 bases line up with TRBD2. Unmatched junction bases numbered 11, after V lost 0 bases and J lost 2 bases. This CDR3 is built from 18 residues. The germline V gene has CDR1 SGHRS and CDR2 YFSETQ. This CDR3 reads CASSLGLAVGTPYNEQFF. In DNA, the CDR3 is TGCGCCAGCAGCTTGGGGCTAGCGGTAGGTACCCCCTACAATGAGCAGTTCTTC. Filled out from reference TRBV5-1 and TRBJ2-1, the complete variable domain reads KAGVTQTPRYLIKTRGQQVTLSCSPISGHRSVSWYQQTPGQGLQFLFEYFSETQRNKGNFPGRFSGRQFSNSRSEMNVSTLELGDSALYLCASSLGLAVGTPYNEQFFGPGTRLTVL.

The chain combines TRBV5-1 with TRBJ1-2, with TRBD1 identical over 7 bases. This CDR3 has 15 amino acids. Germline CDR1 SGHRS, CDR2 YFSETQ. V gave up 2 bases and J gave up 7 bases; unmatched junction bases: 11. The CDR3 DNA sequence: TGCGCCAGCAGCTTCAACGCGGGACAGTCTGGTGGCTACACCTTC. It codes for CASSFNAGQSGGYTF.

The rearrangement uses TRBV11-3 and TRBJ1-3; tentative D call: TRBD1 (5 bases). The length of the CDR3 is 17 residues. Germline CDR1 is SGHNT and CDR2 is YENEEA. Trimming cost V 3 bases and J 0 bases, with 15 bases left between them. The CDR3 DNA follows: TGTGCCAGCAGCTTGCCTTTCCGACAGATCTCTGGAAACACCATATATTTT. It encodes CASSLPFRQISGNTIYF.

This chain uses TRBV29-1 with TRBJ1-2; the D gene is possibly TRBD1 (6 bases). V was clipped by 0 bases and J by 4 bases, with 18 bases between them. CDR1 SQVTM and CDR2 ANQGSEA come from the germline V gene. This CDR3 is 16 amino acids long. The CDR3 region has the DNA TGCAGCGTTGAAGACTATCCTGCGACAGGTCCCTATGGCTACACCTTC. It codes for CSVEDYPATGPYGYTF.

The chain joins TRBV12-5 to TRBJ2-5, with TRBD2 matching over 7 bases. The junction had 4 bases not matched to a gene; V was cut back by 8 bases and J by 4 bases. This CDR3 spans 12 amino acids. Germline V lookup: CDR1 LGHNT, CDR2 FRNRAP. The CDR3, as DNA: TGTGCTAGTCTTGGGGGGGGAGAGACCCAGTACTTC. Translating gives CASLGGGETQYF. Filled out from reference TRBV12-5 and TRBJ2-5, the complete variable domain reads DARVTQTPRHKVTEMGQEVTMRCQPILGHNTVFWYRQTMMQGLELLAYFRNRAPLDDSGMPKDRFSAEMPDATLATLKIQPSEPRDSAVYFCASLGGGETQYFGPGTRLLVL.

In DNA form, the CDR3 reads TGTGCCAGCAGTGCAGTAATTGGGCTGGAAACTGAAGCTTTCTTT. This gives the protein CASSAVIGLETEAFF. The chain uses TRBV6-5 and TRBJ1-1; D uncertain. From germline, CDR1 is MNHEY and CDR2 SVGAGI. CDR3 size: 15 residues. With 5 bases removed from V and 5 bases from J, the gap between germline ends came to 18 bases.

This chain uses TRBV15 with TRBJ2-7; D tentatively fits TRBD1 or TRBD2 (5 bases each). V lost 7 bases and J lost 5, with 15 bases in between. CDR3 length: 13 amino acids. Looked up from germline, CDR1 is LNHNV and CDR2 is YYDKDF (reference sequence). CDR3: CATTSGTQNEQYF. CDR3 DNA: TGTGCCACCACATCCGGGACCCAAAACGAGCAGTACTTC.

The chain employs TRBV9 and TRBJ1-1; a weak D match, TRBD1 (6 bases). The length of the CDR3 is 15 residues. The V gene's germline CDR1 is SGDLS and CDR2 YYNGEE. Trimming removed 4 bases at V and 0 bases at J, with 13 bases between. DNA for the CDR3: TGTGCCAGCAGCCCAGTAACAGGGATGAACACTGAAGCTTTCTTT. This translates into CASSPVTGMNTEAFF.